This passage covers 23 T cell receptor beta chains from one sample sequenced in a study of T cell responses to AZD1222 COVID-19 vaccine. Method: immunoSEQ multiplex PCR; TCRdb's copy keeps in-frame clones and lacks some. The sample has 120,000 or so clones, about 92% seen once. Specimen: peripheral blood, collected 28 days after the second AZD1222 dose. Source of these receptors: an adult who received the AZD1222 COVID-19 vaccine.

This clone showed up just once. The chain joins TRBV19 to TRBJ1-2; 10 nucleotides match TRBD1. Germline assignment: CDR1 LNHDA and CDR2 SQIVND (reference sequence). The CDR3 has 15 amino acids. Trimming at V came to 5 bases and at J to 6 bases, leaving 9 bases not matched to a gene. CDR3 loop: CASSFTGTGVNGYTF. The DNA of the CDR3 is TGTGCCAGTAGTTTTACCGGGACAGGGGTAAATGGCTACACCTTC.

The chain recombines TRBV5-1 with TRBJ2-3; D may be TRBD1 (6 bases). The CDR3 sequence is 12 residues long. V was shortened by 1 base and J by 9 bases, with 9 bases between the two germline ends. Germline CDR1 is SGHRS and CDR2 is YFSETQ. DNA of the CDR3: TGCGCCAGCAGCTTGAACAGGGCAACGCAGTATTTT. This codes for CASSLNRATQYF.

This clone was seen only once. The gene calls are TRBV4-1 and TRBJ2-5, with TRBD2 identical over 7 bases. Germline-derived CDR1 and CDR2 are MGHRA and YSYEKL. This CDR3 has 19 amino acids. Germline trimming cut 2 bases from V and 5 bases from J; bases unmatched to any gene: 20. The CDR3 spells CASSQNVPRLAPKGETQYF. CDR3 in DNA: TGCGCCAGCAGCCAAAATGTCCCTCGACTAGCCCCAAAGGGGGAGACCCAGTACTTC.

This clone appeared a single time. The chain's CDR3 is CASSDGSNQPQHF. The CDR3 bases are TGTGCCAGCAGCGACGGTAGCAATCAGCCCCAGCATTTT. The genes are TRBV5-6 and TRBJ1-5, with unresolved D. V lost 4 bases and J lost 0, with 5 bases in between. The CDR3 totals 13 residues. Germline lookup yields CDR1 SGHDT and CDR2 YYEEEE.

This sequence joins TRBV10-1 and TRBJ2-2; TRBD1 aligns across 9 bases. Germline V CDR1 and CDR2: WNHNN, SYGVQD (reference sequence). V was pared by 6 bases and J by 4 bases, with 9 bases of the junction left unmatched. The CDR3 totals 16 residues. As DNA, the CDR3 is TGCGCCAGCAGATCATTGGGACAGGGAGGCACCGGGGAGCTGTTTTTT. It yields the protein CASRSLGQGGTGELFF.

V gene TRBV28 combines with J gene TRBJ2-7; maybe TRBD1 (6 bases). CDR3 length: 14 amino acids. CDR1 is MDHEN, CDR2 SYDVKM, per germline. The V end lost 2 bases, the J end lost 4 bases, and 12 bases lay between the germline ends. The DNA for the CDR3 is TGTGCCAGCAGTTTAGCCAGGGGACGGTACGAGCAGTACTTC. Amino acid sequence: CASSLARGRYEQYF.

This clone was found a few times. The chain recombines TRBV5-1 with TRBJ2-6; D ambiguous. CDR1 is SGHRS and CDR2 is YFSETQ in the germline V gene. Between the trimmed V and J ends, which lost 1 base and 0 bases, there was a span of 11 bases. The CDR3 is 17 residues long. Here the CDR3 DNA reads TGCGCCAGCAGCTTGAGACCAGCCTTCTCTGGGGCCAACGTCCTGACTTTC. Amino acids: CASSLRPAFSGANVLTF.

The chain recombines TRBV6-5 with TRBJ1-2; D may be TRBD1 (5 bases). The CDR3 is 14 residues long. The V end was cut by 4 bases, the J end by 6 bases, with 15 bases between. Germline values: CDR1 MNHEY, CDR2 SVGAGI. The DNA of the CDR3 is TGTGCCAGCAGTTTTACCCACGCGACAGATGGCTACACCTTC. The encoded protein is CASSFTHATDGYTF.

This chain links TRBV10-3 with TRBJ1-5; 8 bases map to TRBD1. Germline CDR1 ENHRY, CDR2 SYGVKD. V was clipped by 3 bases and J by 6 bases; unmatched bases: 4. This CDR3 contains 14 residues. The CDR3 is CAISDLQGGQPQHF. CDR3 DNA: TGTGCCATCAGTGATTTACAGGGGGGTCAGCCCCAGCATTTT.

The CDR3 DNA reads as TGTGCCAGTAGTAACACGGGACACCGCACAGATACGCAGTATTTT. Protein sequence: CASSNTGHRTDTQYF. The chain links TRBV19 to TRBJ2-3, with D perhaps matching TRBD1 (6 bases). Germline CDR1 LNHDA, CDR2 SQIVND (reference sequence). The germline V and J ends were trimmed by 4 bases and 1 base, with 12 bases remaining between them. This CDR3 region has 15 residues.

This chain links TRBV29-1 with TRBJ1-5, with D maybe TRBD1 (6 bases). Trimming stripped 6 bases from V and 4 bases from J, with 16 bases between. Germline V gene lookup returns CDR1 SQVTM and CDR2 ANQGSEA. CDR3 length: 14 residues. CDR3 sequence (DNA): TGCAGCGTAATAGAAACAGGGCGGAATCAGCCCCAGCATTTT. Residues: CSVIETGRNQPQHF.

This chain links TRBV6-1 with TRBJ1-2; TRBD1 is a possible D gene (6 bases). V dropped 2 bases and J dropped 4 bases, with 11 bases sitting between them. This CDR3 is 14 amino acids long. Germline loops: CDR1 MNHNS, CDR2 SASEGT. In DNA, the CDR3 is TGTGCCAGCAGTGAAAAGGGCAGGGGCTATGGCTACACCTTC. Translating gives CASSEKGRGYGYTF.

CDR3 in amino acids: CASSTTSGRGYEQYF. The CDR3 DNA is TGTGCCAGCAGCACCACTAGCGGGAGGGGGTACGAGCAGTACTTC. V usage is TRBV11-2 and J usage is TRBJ2-7; 13 bases match TRBD2. V shed 5 bases, J shed 4 bases, and the junction held 5 bases outside the gene matches. Germline CDR1 and CDR2: SGHAT and FQNNGV. This CDR3 has 15 amino acids.

This clone was counted a single time. This chain joins TRBV27 and TRBJ2-2; perhaps TRBD2 as D (6 bases). Germline CDR1 MNHEY, CDR2 SMNVEV (reference sequence). This CDR3 spans 16 amino acids. V was cut by 1 base and J by 3 bases, with 12 bases left in between. The CDR3 here is CASSLWGVGDTGELFF. Written as DNA, the CDR3 is TGTGCCAGCAGTTTATGGGGGGTAGGGGACACCGGGGAGCTGTTTTTT.

The rearrangement uses TRBV4-1 and TRBJ2-7; TRBD2 is a possible D gene (6 bases). With 0 bases removed from V and 0 bases from J, the gap between germline ends came to 12 bases. This CDR3 spans 16 amino acids. Germline CDR1 reads MGHRA; CDR2 reads YSYEKL. CDR3 in DNA: TGCGCCAGCAGCCAAGAGGCAGCGGGTCTCTCCTACGAGCAGTACTTC. Its protein is CASSQEAAGLSYEQYF.

The gene calls are TRBV29-1 and TRBJ1-4; maybe TRBD1 (5 bases). Germline-derived CDR1 and CDR2 are SQVTM and ANQGSEA. The CDR3 sequence is 14 residues long. The ends were cut back, 5 bases at V and 3 bases at J, with 13 bases in the middle. The CDR3 loop reads CSVQGDAANEKLFF. The CDR3, as DNA: TGCAGCGTTCAGGGAGACGCGGCTAATGAAAAACTGTTTTTT.

The chain combines TRBV19 with TRBJ2-5, with 11 positions matching TRBD1. Trimming removed 2 bases from V and 5 bases from J; junction bases left unmatched: 7. The germline CDR1 and CDR2 sequences are LNHDA and SQIVND (reference sequence). This CDR3 contains 16 residues. CDR3 DNA sequence: TGTGCCAGTAGTATAAGGGGACAGGGGGTCGAGGAGACCCAGTACTTC. This sequence encodes CASSIRGQGVEETQYF.

The V and J genes are TRBV5-4 and TRBJ2-2; weak D call: TRBD2 (6 bases). Trimming pared 1 base from V and 3 bases from J, leaving 13 bases between. CDR3 length equals 16 residues. Germline CDR1 reads SGHNT; CDR2 reads YYREEE (reference sequence). The CDR3 DNA reads TGTGCCAGCAGCTTGAAAGAATGGGGGGACACCGGGGAGCTGTTTTTT. Encoded protein: CASSLKEWGDTGELFF.

The chain is built from TRBV6-5 and TRBJ1-6, with D unresolved. Germline CDR1 MNHEY, CDR2 SVGAGI. The CDR3 spans 14 residues. The V end was cut by 6 bases, the J end by 6 bases, with 12 bases between. The CDR3 sequence is CASSVTDFNSPLHF. The CDR3 DNA is TGTGCCAGCAGCGTGACGGACTTTAATTCACCCCTCCACTTT.

The chain has TRBV7-2 and TRBJ1-2; D may be TRBD1 (6 bases). The CDR3 runs to 13 residues. From germline, CDR1 is SGHTA and CDR2 FQGNSA. V gave up 1 base and J gave up 8 bases, with 11 bases separating them. The CDR3 loop reads CASSLGQDAGYTF. CDR3 DNA sequence: TGTGCCAGCAGCTTAGGACAGGACGCGGGCTACACCTTC.

This clone was recorded only once. V usage is TRBV2 and J usage is TRBJ1-6; D gene unclear. Germline CDR1 reads SNHLY; CDR2 reads FYNNEI. Trimming left V 6 bases short and J 0 bases short, with 9 bases between. The CDR3 has 15 amino acids. For the CDR3, the DNA is TGTGCCAGCAGCTACACGAGCTCCTATAATTCACCCCTCCACTTT. Encoded protein: CASSYTSSYNSPLHF.

This clone was found once. This rearrangement joins TRBV29-1 to TRBJ2-6, with D perhaps being TRBD1 or TRBD2 (6 bases each). The V gene's germline CDR1 is SQVTM and CDR2 ANQGSEA. Trimming removed 0 bases at V and 4 bases at J, with 13 bases between. The CDR3 totals 16 residues. CDR3 region: CSVEDHQGRGANVLTF. DNA of the CDR3: TGCAGCGTTGAAGATCACCAGGGGAGGGGGGCCAACGTCCTGACTTTC.

J is TRBJ2-3 and V is TRBV7-9; a weak D match, TRBD2 (6 bases). Trimming took 10 bases from V and 2 from J, leaving 19 bases between them. This CDR3 spans 15 amino acids. The V gene's germline CDR1 is SEHNR and CDR2 FQNEAQ (reference sequence). This CDR3 is CATEKRGGDTDTQYF. In nucleotides, the CDR3 is TGTGCCACTGAGAAAAGGGGAGGTGACACAGATACGCAGTATTTT.